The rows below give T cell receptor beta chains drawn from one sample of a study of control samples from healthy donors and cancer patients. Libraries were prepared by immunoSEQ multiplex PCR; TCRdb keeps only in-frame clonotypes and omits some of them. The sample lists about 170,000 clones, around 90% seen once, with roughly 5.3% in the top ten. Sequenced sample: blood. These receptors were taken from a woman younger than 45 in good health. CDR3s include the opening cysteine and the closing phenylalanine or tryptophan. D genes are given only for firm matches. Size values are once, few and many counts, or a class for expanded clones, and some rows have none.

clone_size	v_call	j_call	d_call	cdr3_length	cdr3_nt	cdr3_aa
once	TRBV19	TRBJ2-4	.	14	TGTGCCAGTAGTATCGGACTAGCCAAAAACATTCAGTACTTC	CASSIGLAKNIQYF
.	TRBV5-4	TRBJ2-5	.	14	TGTGCCAGCAGCTTGTGGACCAGCCAAGAGACCCAGTACTTC	CASSLWTSQETQYF
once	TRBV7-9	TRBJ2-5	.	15	TGTGCCAGCAGCTGGGAAACAGAGGGATGGGAGACCCAGTACTTC	CASSWETEGWETQYF
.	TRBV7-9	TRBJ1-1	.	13	TGTGCCAGCAGCTTCGGAAGGGAGGAGGAAGCTTTCTTT	CASSFGREEEAFF
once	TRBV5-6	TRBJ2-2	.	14	TGTGCCAGCAGCCTCGGACAGCCCACCGGGGAGCTGTTTTTT	CASSLGQPTGELFF
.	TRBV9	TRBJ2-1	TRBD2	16	TGTGCCAGCAGCGGGACTAGCGGGAGGGGGTACAATGAGCAGTTCTTC	CASSGTSGRGYNEQFF
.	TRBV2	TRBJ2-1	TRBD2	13	TGTGCCAGCAGCACCGGGACTAACAATGAGCAGTTCTTC	CASSTGTNNEQFF
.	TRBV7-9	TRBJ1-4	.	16	TGTGCCAGCAGCTTAGCCCCCACAGGGATGTGGGAAAAACTGTTTTTT	CASSLAPTGMWEKLFF
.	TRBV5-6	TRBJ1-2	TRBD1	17	TGTGCCAGCAGCTTGTCACGCTTCCGGGACAGCAACTATGGCTACACCTTC	CASSLSRFRDSNYGYTF
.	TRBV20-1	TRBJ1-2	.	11	TGCAGCGGTACAGGGCACTATGGCTACACCTTC	CSGTGHYGYTF
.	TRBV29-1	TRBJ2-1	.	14	TGCAGCGTTGAATCGGGGGTGGACTACAATGAGCAGTTCTTC	CSVESGVDYNEQFF
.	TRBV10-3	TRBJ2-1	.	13	TGTGCCATCTCCCGGGGGAGAGACAATGAGCAGTTCTTC	CAISRGRDNEQFF
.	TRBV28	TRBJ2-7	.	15	TGTGCCAGCAGTCCCCCCGGGACAAAGTCCTACGAGCAGTACTTC	CASSPPGTKSYEQYF
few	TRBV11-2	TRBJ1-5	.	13	TGTGCCAGCAGCTTAGGGGGCCATCAGCCCCAGCATTTT	CASSLGGHQPQHF
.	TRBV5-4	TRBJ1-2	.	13	TGTGCCAGCAGCTACGACGGGTACTATGGCTACACCTTC	CASSYDGYYGYTF
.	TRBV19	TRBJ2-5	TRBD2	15	TGTGCCAGTAGTGCCTCCCGGGGGGGCCCAGAGACCCAGTACTTC	CASSASRGGPETQYF
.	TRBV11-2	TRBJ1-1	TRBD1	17	TGTGCCAGCAGCTCAAAAAGCCCTTGGACAGGGCCCACTGAAGCTTTCTTT	CASSSKSPWTGPTEAFF
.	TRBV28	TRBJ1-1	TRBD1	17	TGTGCCAGCATCACGACAGCAGGGGGGCGGACGAACACTGAAGCTTTCTTT	CASITTAGGRTNTEAFF
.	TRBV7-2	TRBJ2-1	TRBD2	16	TGTGCCAGCAGCCCGACTAGCGGGACACTTTACAATGAGCAGTTCTTC	CASSPTSGTLYNEQFF
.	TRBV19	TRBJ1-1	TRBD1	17	TGTGCCAGTAGTATCGGACAGGGTTGGCTCTCGAGCACTGAAGCTTTCTTT	CASSIGQGWLSSTEAFF
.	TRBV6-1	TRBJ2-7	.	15	TGTGCCAGCAGTGAAGCCGGGCGGATGGGTTACGAGCAGTACTTC	CASSEAGRMGYEQYF
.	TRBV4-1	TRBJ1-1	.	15	TGCGCCAGCAGCCAAGATCGACGGGGGAACACTGAAGCTTTCTTT	CASSQDRRGNTEAFF
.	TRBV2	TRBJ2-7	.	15	TGTGCCAGCAGTGAACGGTGGGGCCCTAGCTACGAGCAGTACTTC	CASSERWGPSYEQYF
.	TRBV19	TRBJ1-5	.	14	TGTGCCAGTAGTTCGGCCGGGAGGGATCAGCCCCAGCATTTT	CASSSAGRDQPQHF
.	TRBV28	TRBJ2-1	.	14	TGTGCCAGCGCGGTGGACTCACCCTACAATGAGCAGTTCTTC	CASAVDSPYNEQFF
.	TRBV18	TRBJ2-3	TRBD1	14	TGTGCCAGCTCGCGATCAGGGGGTACAGATACGCAGTATTTT	CASSRSGGTDTQYF
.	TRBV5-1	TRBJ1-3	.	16	TGCGCCAGCAGCTTGGTACCCGGGAACTCTGGAAACACCATATATTTT	CASSLVPGNSGNTIYF
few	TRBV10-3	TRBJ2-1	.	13	TGTGCCATCAGTGGCGAGTCCTACAATGAGCAGTTCTTC	CAISGESYNEQFF
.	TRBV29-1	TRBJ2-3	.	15	TGCAGCGTCCCTCCCGGGACACCTAGCACAGATACGCAGTATTTT	CSVPPGTPSTDTQYF
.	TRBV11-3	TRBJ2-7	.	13	TGTGCCAGCAGCCGCGGGCCTAGGCACGAGCAGTACTTC	CASSRGPRHEQYF
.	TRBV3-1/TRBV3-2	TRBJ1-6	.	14	TGTGCCAGCAGCCAACGAGGGGCGAGTCCACCCCTCCACTTT	CASSQRGASPPLHF
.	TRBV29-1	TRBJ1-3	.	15	TGCAGCGTTGTTTGGTGGCAGGACGCCTTAAACACCATATATTTT	CSVVWWQDALNTIYF
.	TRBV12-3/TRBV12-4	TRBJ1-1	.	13	TGTGCCAGCAGTTTAAGTGTGAACACTGAAGCTTTCTTT	CASSLSVNTEAFF
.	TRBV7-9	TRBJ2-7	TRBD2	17	TGTGCCAGCAGCTTAGGTCCTAGCGGGGGAAGCTCCTACGAGCAGTACTTC	CASSLGPSGGSSYEQYF
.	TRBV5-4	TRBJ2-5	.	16	TGTGCCAGCAGCTCAGTCCTCCGAACGGAACAAGAGACCCAGTACTTC	CASSSVLRTEQETQYF
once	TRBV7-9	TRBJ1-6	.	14	TGTGCCAGCAGCTCGCCTACCTTGAGTTCACCCCTCCACTTT	CASSSPTLSSPLHF
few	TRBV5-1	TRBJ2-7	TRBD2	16	TGCGCCAGCAGCCCCCGTAAGGCGGGAGGGCCCTACGAGCAGTACTTC	CASSPRKAGGPYEQYF
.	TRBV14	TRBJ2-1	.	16	TGTGCCAGCAGCCAAGCAGGGAGGGGGCGTTACAATGAGCAGTTCTTC	CASSQAGRGRYNEQFF
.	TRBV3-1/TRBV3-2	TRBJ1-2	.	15	TGTGCCAGCAGCCCCGTCCAGACGGACTACTATGGCTACACCTTC	CASSPVQTDYYGYTF
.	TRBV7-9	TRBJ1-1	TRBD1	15	TGTGCCGGGGGCCCAGGGGACAGGGTGGCCACTGAAGCTTTCTTT	CAGGPGDRVATEAFF
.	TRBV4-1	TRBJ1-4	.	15	TGCGCCAGCAGCCAAGATCTTATCAGGGCCGAAAAACTGTTTTTT	CASSQDLIRAEKLFF